Listed here are 3 T cell receptor beta chains from one sample, sequenced in a study of T cell responses to AZD1222 COVID-19 vaccine. Repertoires were generated with immunoSEQ multiplex PCR, while TCRdb's copy carries only in-frame clones and drops some. The sample contains approximately 120,000 clones, roughly 93% of which appear only once. The sequences come from peripheral blood, collected on day 0 of AZD1222 vaccination. The receptors come from an adult in good health.

The J gene is TRBJ2-2, the V gene TRBV3-1 (or the pseudogene TRBV3-2); D may be TRBD2 (6 bases). CDR3 length: 14 residues. Germline lookup yields CDR1 LGHDT and CDR2 YNNKEL (reference sequence). V was shortened by 5 bases and J by 6 bases, with 13 bases between the two germline ends. The CDR3 bases are TGTGCCAGCAGCAGAACGGGGGACTCCGGGGAGCTGTTTTTT. Residues: CASSRTGDSGELFF.

The genes are TRBV5-1 and TRBJ1-5, with D unclear. Trimming left V 0 bases short and J 3 bases short, with 4 bases between. Per the germline V gene, CDR1 is SGHRS and CDR2 is YFSETQ. CDR3 length: 13 amino acids. The DNA of the CDR3 is TGCGCCAGCAGCTTGGGACCCAATCAGCCCCAGCATTTT. Protein product: CASSLGPNQPQHF.

The CDR3 coding sequence is TGTGCCAGCACCCCCTCGGGATACGGGAACACTGAAGCTTTCTTT. It specifies CASTPSGYGNTEAFF. The chain carries TRBV11-2 and TRBJ1-1; D is ambiguous. V lost 7 bases to trimming and J lost 1 base, with 16 bases between them. The CDR3 covers 15 residues. Germline assignment: CDR1 SGHAT and CDR2 FQNNGV.